This TCR beta chain stems from a study of blood T cell repertoires in COVID-19. Original processing methods: Reference gene primer amplification in the assay estimated nucleated cell counts. Assay: immunoSEQ multiplex PCR; the TCRdb copy retains only in-frame clones and omits some. The V and J calls and the clone size are those of that table, but D and trimming were determined from the DNA. The sample records about 23,000 clones, 70% to 90% being singletons. After removal of 6 bases from V and 6 bases from J, the junction contained 10 bases not matched to a gene. CDR1 is SNHLY, CDR2 FYNNEI, per germline. This CDR3 contains 14 residues.

Sequencing input: peripheral blood. The genes are TRBV2 and TRBJ2-7; 8 positions match TRBD1. The TCR sequence derives from a human donor with acute or convalescent COVID-19. The donor label of this sample is uncertain. The DNA of the CDR3 is TGTGCCAGCAGCAGCGGACAGGGTTCGGGCGAGCAGTACTTC. Residues: CASSSGQGSGEQYF.